A selection of T cell receptor beta chains follows, all from one sample in a study of blood T cells in healthy people across ages. One entry per CDR3 protein results from TCRdb running MiXCR on the 5' RACE reads. The sample lists hundreds of thousands of distinct CDR3 sequences, approximately 29% occurring once. Source material: blood. These receptors were collected from a woman of 80 years or more in good health. Both conserved end residues are part of each CDR3. The D gene is left open where the match is weak. Expanded clones get a size class; other rows say once, few or many, or leave the size out.

d_call	clone_size	v_call	j_call	cdr3_aa	cdr3_nt
-	few	TRBV20-1	TRBJ1-2	CSAAEGGSPYGYTF	TGCAGTGCAGCCGAGGGCGGGTCCCCCTATGGCTACACCTTC
-	-	TRBV20-1	TRBJ2-7	CSASFGGSYEQYF	TGCAGTGCTAGTTTCGGGGGATCCTACGAGCAGTACTTC
-	many	TRBV20-1	TRBJ2-3	CSVTGTSTDTQYF	TGCAGTGTGACGGGCACTAGCACAGATACGCAGTATTTT
-	-	TRBV6-5	TRBJ2-2	CASSYSGAAGELFF	TGTGCCAGCAGTTACTCAGGTGCCGCCGGGGAGCTGTTTTTT
-	-	TRBV5-1	TRBJ1-1	CASSPTSAHQGNTEAFF	TGCGCCAGCAGCCCAACTAGCGCCCACCAGGGAAACACTGAAGCTTTCTTT
-	many	TRBV20-1	TRBJ2-5	CSALNAGPETQYF	TGCAGTGCTCTCAACGCAGGGCCCGAGACCCAGTACTTC
TRBD2	few	TRBV28	TRBJ2-5	CASSGGGLAETQYF	TGTGCCAGCAGTGGGGGGGGACTAGCGGAGACCCAGTACTTC
-	-	TRBV13	TRBJ1-3	CASSPKGGGYGNTIYF	TGTGCCAGCAGCCCAAAGGGGGGGGGTTACGGAAACACCATATATTTT
-	-	TRBV7-7	TRBJ2-5	CASSLSGGEYVQQYF	TGTGCCAGCAGCTTATCGGGCGGGGAATACGTACAGCAGTACTTC
TRBD2	many	TRBV30	TRBJ2-1	CAWSPARPAGGNEQFF	TGTGCCTGGAGTCCCGCGCGACCAGCGGGGGGTAATGAGCAGTTCTTC
-	many	TRBV4-2	TRBJ1-2	CASSQEGGRGFYGYTF	TGTGCCAGCAGCCAAGAAGGGGGACGAGGCTTCTATGGCTACACCTTC
-	-	TRBV7-2	TRBJ1-4	CASSLATSNEKLFF	TGTGCCAGCAGCTTAGCTACATCGAATGAAAAACTGTTTTTT
-	-	TRBV2	TRBJ2-1	CAIGGYNEQFF	TGTGCCATAGGCGGATACAATGAGCAGTTCTTC
TRBD2	few	TRBV4-1	TRBJ2-3	CASSQEAAGGPQDTQYF	TGCGCCAGCAGCCAAGAAGCAGCGGGGGGGCCTCAAGATACGCAGTATTTT
-	-	TRBV5-1	TRBJ2-1	CASSPRDFNEQFF	TGCGCCAGCAGCCCCCGGGACTTCAATGAGCAGTTCTTC
-	-	TRBV6-5	TRBJ2-3	CARRVAGRSCTDTQYF	TGTGCCAGACGGGTGGCGGGTCGGTCGTGCACAGATACGCAGTATTTT
TRBD1	many	TRBV10-3	TRBJ2-1	CAIRGGQGGVYNEQFF	TGTGCCATCAGGGGAGGACAGGGGGGGGTCTACAATGAGCAGTTCTTC
TRBD1	few	TRBV12-3/TRBV12-4	TRBJ1-5	CASSLVTTGQPQHF	TGTGCCAGCAGTTTAGTAACGACAGGGCAGCCCCAGCATTTT
-	-	TRBV29-1	TRBJ1-2	CAGQLGPDYGYTF	TGCGCGGGCCAGCTGGGACCCGACTATGGCTACACCTTC
-	-	TRBV7-2	TRBJ2-7	CASSQNRVSGYEQYF	TGTGCCAGCAGCCAAAATCGGGTATCTGGCTACGAGCAGTACTTC
-	-	TRBV6-1	TRBJ2-5	CASSEVLGAQETQYF	TGTGCCAGCAGTGAGGTCTTGGGGGCCCAAGAGACCCAGTACTTC
-	many	TRBV20-1	TRBJ1-2	CSAIRRTPGLYGYTF	TGCAGTGCTATTAGAAGGACCCCCGGGCTCTATGGCTACACCTTC
-	many	TRBV20-1	TRBJ2-7	CSARTRDRDYEQYF	TGCAGTGCTAGAACCCGGGACCGGGATTACGAGCAGTACTTC
TRBD1	-	TRBV6-2/TRBV6-3	TRBJ1-2	CASSPTGGDYGYTF	TGTGCCAGCAGTCCAACAGGGGGAGACTATGGCTACACCTTC
-	-	TRBV20-1	TRBJ2-3	CSARDGGAANTDTQYF	TGCAGTGCTAGAGATGGGGGGGCAGCGAACACAGATACGCAGTATTTT
-	many	TRBV20-1	TRBJ1-2	CSARDPRGPNYGYTF	TGCAGTGCTAGAGACCCCAGGGGCCCTAACTATGGCTACACCTTC
TRBD1	-	TRBV29-1	TRBJ1-5	CSVQSGTGNQPQHF	TGCAGCGTTCAGTCCGGGACAGGGAATCAGCCCCAGCATTTT
-	-	TRBV29-1	TRBJ2-4	CSVETAYSRNIQYF	TGCAGCGTTGAAACGGCTTATAGCAGAAACATTCAGTACTTC
-	many	TRBV5-1	TRBJ1-2	CASSLGPGQGRGYTF	TGCGCCAGCAGCTTGGGGCCAGGGCAGGGACGCGGCTACACCTTC
-	-	TRBV19	TRBJ2-1	CASSLEGETGEQFF	TGTGCCAGTAGTCTCGAGGGGGAAACGGGGGAGCAGTTCTTC
-	many	TRBV7-2	TRBJ2-5	CASSLQGMEETQYF	TGTGCCAGCAGCTTACAGGGGATGGAGGAGACCCAGTACTTC
TRBD2	few	TRBV6-6	TRBJ2-5	CASSYSSGGPGETQYF	TGTGCCAGCAGTTACTCAAGCGGGGGGCCCGGAGAGACCCAGTACTTC
TRBD2	many	TRBV20-1	TRBJ2-1	CSAELAGGHEQFF	TGCAGTGCCGAATTAGCGGGGGGGCATGAGCAGTTCTTC
-	few	TRBV2	TRBJ2-7	CASSGVRGSYEQYF	TGTGCCAGCAGTGGGGTAAGGGGATCCTACGAGCAGTACTTC
TRBD1	few	TRBV18	TRBJ1-1	CASSPGTGGVNTEAFF	TGTGCCAGCTCACCCGGGACAGGGGGGGTGAACACTGAAGCTTTCTTT
TRBD2	-	TRBV7-9	TRBJ2-3	CASSLRKLAGGRTDTQYF	TGTGCCAGCAGCTTGCGCAAGCTAGCGGGGGGACGCACAGATACGCAGTATTTT
-	many	TRBV6-1	TRBJ2-5	CAMSPLEETQYF	TGCGCTATGAGCCCGCTAGAGGAGACCCAGTACTTC
-	many	TRBV5-1	TRBJ1-1	CASSLVAGKDTEAFF	TGCGCCAGCAGCTTGGTCGCAGGGAAGGACACTGAAGCTTTCTTT
TRBD1	few	TRBV12-3/TRBV12-4	TRBJ2-1	CASRLGQGANEQFF	TGTGCCAGCAGGTTAGGACAGGGGGCCAATGAGCAGTTCTTC
TRBD1	few	TRBV6-5	TRBJ1-1	CASSYRTGGNLNTEAFF	TGTGCCAGCAGCTACAGGACAGGGGGTAACTTGAACACTGAAGCTTTCTTT
-	-	TRBV7-2	TRBJ2-1	CASSPPREFNEQFF	TGTGCCAGCAGCCCCCCCAGGGAGTTCAATGAGCAGTTCTTC
-	many	TRBV7-3	TRBJ2-3	CASSSSPAKRMDTQYF	TGTGCCAGCAGCTCGTCTCCGGCCAAGCGGATGGATACGCAGTATTTT
TRBD2	many	TRBV7-8	TRBJ2-1	CASSSKSGTRNYNEQFF	TGTGCCAGCAGCTCCAAGTCCGGGACTAGGAACTACAATGAGCAGTTCTTC
-	-	TRBV3-1	TRBJ2-3	CASSPRDGGADTQYF	TGTGCCAGCAGCCCCCGGGACGGAGGGGCAGATACGCAGTATTTT
TRBD2	many	TRBV5-1	TRBJ2-1	CASCTSGSNYNEQFF	TGCGCCAGCTGTACTAGCGGATCGAACTACAATGAGCAGTTCTTC
-	few	TRBV20-1	TRBJ2-2	CSARGGGPNTGELFF	TGCAGTGCTAGAGGTGGGGGGCCGAACACCGGGGAGCTGTTTTTT
-	-	TRBV5-1	TRBJ2-7	CASSPLSRAAGSYEQYF	TGCGCCAGCAGCCCCCTGTCCCGGGCGGCAGGGTCCTACGAGCAGTACTTC
-	-	TRBV7-2	TRBJ1-5	CASSLLWNQPQHF	TGTGCCAGCAGCTTACTCTGGAATCAGCCCCAGCATTTT
TRBD1	-	TRBV2	TRBJ2-1	CASRRQGTDYNEQFF	TGTGCCAGCAGACGCCAAGGGACAGACTACAATGAGCAGTTCTTC
TRBD2	many	TRBV6-4	TRBJ2-3	CASTLAGGPVAEDTQYF	TGTGCCAGCACGCTAGCGGGGGGGCCCGTTGCTGAAGATACGCAGTATTTT
-	many	TRBV6-6	TRBJ1-1	CATLSASNTEAFF	TGTGCCACCCTTTCGGCCTCGAACACTGAAGCTTTCTTT
-	-	TRBV15	TRBJ1-1	CATREAAYTEAFF	TGTGCCACCAGGGAGGCAGCATACACTGAAGCTTTCTTT
-	few	TRBV7-2	TRBJ1-1	CASSCDRGDTEAFF	TGTGCCAGCAGCTGCGACCGGGGAGACACTGAAGCTTTCTTT